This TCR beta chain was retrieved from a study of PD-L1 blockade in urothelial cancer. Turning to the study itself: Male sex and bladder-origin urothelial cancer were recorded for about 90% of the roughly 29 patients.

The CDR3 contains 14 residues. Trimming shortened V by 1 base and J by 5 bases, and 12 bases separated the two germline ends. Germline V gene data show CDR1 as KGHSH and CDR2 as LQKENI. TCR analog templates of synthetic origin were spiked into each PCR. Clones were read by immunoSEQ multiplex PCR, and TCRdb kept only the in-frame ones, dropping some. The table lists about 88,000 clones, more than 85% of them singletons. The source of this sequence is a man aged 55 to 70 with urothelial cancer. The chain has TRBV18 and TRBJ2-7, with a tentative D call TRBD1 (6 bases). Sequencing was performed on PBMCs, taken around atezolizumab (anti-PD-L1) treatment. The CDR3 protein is CASSPQNRVHEQYF. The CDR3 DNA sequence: TGTGCCAGCTCACCACAAAACAGGGTCCACGAGCAGTACTTC.